These 16 T cell receptor beta chains were sequenced from one sample in a study of blood T cell repertoires in COVID-19. The method was immunoSEQ multiplex PCR; TCRdb's version includes in-frame clones alone and lacks a portion of them. This sample carries about 260,000 clones, roughly 82% of them seen once, and the ten largest clones take roughly 2%. Sample: PBMCs or T cells enriched from blood (not recorded which). These receptors were obtained from a woman aged 45-59 years who had recovered from COVID-19.

This clone has just a few counts. This chain links TRBV7-8 with TRBJ1-5; possibly TRBD1 for D (5 bases). Germline CDR1 SGHVS, CDR2 FQNEAQ. CDR3 size: 19 residues. Trimming cost V 4 bases and J 0 bases, with 22 bases left between them. The CDR3 DNA is TGTGCCAGCAGCTCCGAGTGGCAGGGAGGGCGTTATAGCAATCAGCCCCAGCATTTT. Translated, it gives CASSSEWQGGRYSNQPQHF.

The chain links TRBV12-3 or TRBV12-4 to TRBJ1-2; a weak D match, TRBD1 (5 bases). The V end lost 5 bases, the J end lost 6 bases, and 13 bases lay between the germline ends. The CDR3 runs to 13 residues. CDR3 residues: CASSRRGSHGYTF. CDR3 nucleotides: TGTGCCAGCAGTCGAAGGGGCTCGCATGGCTACACCTTC.

The V and J genes are TRBV11-3 and TRBJ1-2, with unresolved D. This CDR3 contains 15 residues. V gave up 0 bases and J gave up 0 bases, with 8 bases separating them. Per germline, CDR1 SGHNT and CDR2 YENEEA. For the CDR3, the DNA is TGTGCCAGCAGCTTAGATCTCTCTACTAACTATGGCTACACCTTC. This sequence encodes CASSLDLSTNYGYTF.

The rearrangement uses TRBV5-1 and TRBJ2-5; possible D gene TRBD2, 6 bases. Trimming cost V 0 bases and J 2 bases, with 20 bases left between them. The germline V gene has CDR1 SGHRS and CDR2 YFSETQ. The CDR3 consists of 18 residues. The CDR3 region is CASSLAPFSSATQETQYF. CDR3 nucleotide sequence: TGCGCCAGCAGCTTGGCCCCTTTCTCTAGCGCAACACAAGAGACCCAGTACTTC.

This chain joins TRBV7-2 and TRBJ1-2, with 7 nucleotides matching TRBD1. CDR3 length: 15 amino acids. After removal of 4 bases from V and 5 bases from J, the junction contained 10 bases not matched to a gene. CDR1 is SGHTA and CDR2 is FQGNSA in the germline V gene. As DNA, the CDR3 is TGTGCCAGCAGCTCGAAACAGGGGACGGGGTATGGCTACACCTTC. Amino acids: CASSSKQGTGYGYTF.

In DNA, the CDR3 is TGCGCCAGCAGCTTGGTACCCGGTTGGACAGGGAAAGAGTACGAGCAGTACTTC. Translation gives CASSLVPGWTGKEYEQYF. The chain uses TRBV5-1 and TRBJ2-7, with 8 bases lining up with TRBD1. After removal of 0 bases from V and 4 bases from J, the junction contained 15 bases not matched to a gene. Germline CDR1 and CDR2: SGHRS and YFSETQ. The CDR3 loop spans 18 amino acids.

The gene calls are TRBV7-2 and TRBJ2-2; a possible D gene is TRBD2 (5 bases). V was cut by 1 base and J by 5 bases, with 8 bases left in between. The CDR3 consists of 14 residues. In germline, CDR1 is SGHTA, CDR2 FQGNSA. DNA of the CDR3: TGTGCCAGCAGCTTAGTTTCGGGGACCGGGGAGCTGTTTTTT. It specifies CASSLVSGTGELFF.

As DNA, the CDR3 is TGTGCCAGCAGCCAAGTGTGGTACTCTGAAGCTTTCTTT. Translated: CASSQVWYSEAFF. V is TRBV14 and J is TRBJ1-1; D unclear. Between the trimmed V and J ends, which lost 1 base and 6 bases, there was a span of 9 bases. The germline CDR1 and CDR2 sequences are SGHDN and FVKESK. The CDR3 has 13 residues.

The rearrangement joins TRBV27 to TRBJ2-3, with a weak D call TRBD2 (6 bases). There are 15 residues in the CDR3. Germline assignment: CDR1 MNHEY and CDR2 SMNVEV (reference sequence). V lost 6 bases to trimming and J lost 4 bases, with 17 bases between them. The CDR3 region is CASSRDFARADTQYF. CDR3 DNA sequence: TGTGCCAGCAGCAGGGACTTCGCCCGGGCAGATACGCAGTATTTT.

The V call is TRBV9, the J call TRBJ1-6; 11 bases are a match to TRBD1. This CDR3 has 14 residues. CDR1 SGDLS and CDR2 YYNGEE come from the germline V gene. Trimming took 3 bases from V and 8 from J; bases not matched to a gene: 1. The CDR3 region has the DNA TGTGCCAGCAGCGAGGACAGGGGGCATTCACCCCTCCACTTT. Encoded protein: CASSEDRGHSPLHF.

V and J are TRBV6-2 or TRBV6-3 and TRBJ2-1; 8 bases match TRBD2. CDR3 length equals 16 residues. Trimming took 5 bases from V and 4 from J; bases not matched to a gene: 10. The germline CDR1 and CDR2 sequences are MNHEY and SVGEGT. The CDR3 protein is CASSPRGSGAYNEQFF. Written as DNA, the CDR3 is TGTGCCAGCAGTCCCCGGGGTAGCGGGGCATACAATGAGCAGTTCTTC.

V is TRBV6-5 and J is TRBJ1-2, with 7 bases identical to TRBD1. Germline V lookup: CDR1 MNHEY, CDR2 SVGAGI. Losses at the gene ends were 2 bases for V and 4 bases for J; bases not matched to a gene: 4. The CDR3 has 14 residues. DNA for the CDR3: TGTGCCAGCAGTTACCTGGCAGGGGGCTATGGCTACACCTTC. This encodes CASSYLAGGYGYTF.

This clone was seen just once. The chain combines TRBV28 with TRBJ2-1; D might be TRBD2 (5 bases). Germline V CDR1 and CDR2: MDHEN, SYDVKM. The V end was cut by 1 base, the J end by 9 bases, with 10 bases between. The CDR3 length is 13 residues. As DNA, the CDR3 is TGTGCCAGCAGTTTATCAGGCGGGCGTGAGCAGTTCTTC. This codes for CASSLSGGREQFF.

J is TRBJ1-2 and V is TRBV30; D gene unclear. Germline V lookup: CDR1 GTSNPN, CDR2 SVGIG (reference sequence). The V end lost 0 bases, the J end lost 5 bases, and 16 bases lay between the germline ends. The CDR3 extends over 15 amino acids. The CDR3 sequence: CAWSVFSSAVYGYTF. The CDR3, as DNA: TGTGCCTGGAGTGTATTCTCCTCCGCGGTATATGGCTACACCTTC.

This chain links TRBV25-1 with TRBJ2-4; D gene uncertain. V dropped 9 bases and J dropped 0 bases, with 12 bases sitting between them. Germline values: CDR1 MGHDK, CDR2 SYGVNS. This CDR3 comprises 14 residues. This chain's CDR3 is CAREEKLAKNIQYF. The CDR3 coding sequence is TGTGCCAGAGAGGAGAAGCTAGCCAAAAACATTCAGTACTTC.

The chain combines TRBV7-6 with TRBJ1-5, with TRBD1 identical over 11 bases. V lost 5 bases, J lost 4 bases, and 13 bases stayed unmatched. Germline V gene data show CDR1 as SGHVS and CDR2 as FNYEAQ. The CDR3 has 18 residues. In DNA, the CDR3 is TGTGCCAGCAGCCCAGAGGGCGGGACAGGGGGAAGAAATCAGCCCCAGCATTTT. Translation: CASSPEGGTGGRNQPQHF. Drawing the rest from reference TRBV7-6 and TRBJ1-5, the complete variable domain is GAGVSQSPRYKVTKRGQDVALRCDPISGHVSLYWYRQALGQGPEFLTYFNYEAQQDKSGLPNDRFSAERPEGSISTLTIQRTEQRDSAMYRCASSPEGGTGGRNQPQHFGDGTRLSIL.